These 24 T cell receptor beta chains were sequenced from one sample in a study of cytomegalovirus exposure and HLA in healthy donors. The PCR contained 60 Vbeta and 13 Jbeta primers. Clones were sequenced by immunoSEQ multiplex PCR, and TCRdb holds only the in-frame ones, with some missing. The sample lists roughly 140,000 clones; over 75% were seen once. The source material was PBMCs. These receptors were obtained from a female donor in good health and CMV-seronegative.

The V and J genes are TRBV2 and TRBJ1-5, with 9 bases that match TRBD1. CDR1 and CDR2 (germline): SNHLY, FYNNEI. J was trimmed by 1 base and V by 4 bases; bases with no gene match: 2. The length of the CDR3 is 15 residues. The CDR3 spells CASSGQGGSNQPQHF. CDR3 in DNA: TGTGCCAGCAGTGGACAGGGGGGGAGCAATCAGCCCCAGCATTTT.

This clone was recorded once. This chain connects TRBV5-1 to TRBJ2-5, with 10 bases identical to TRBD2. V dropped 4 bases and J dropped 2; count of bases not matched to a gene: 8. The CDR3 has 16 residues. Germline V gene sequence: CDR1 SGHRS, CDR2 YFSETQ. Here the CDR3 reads CASSRGASGRQETQYF. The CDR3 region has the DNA TGCGCCAGCAGCCGAGGGGCTAGCGGGAGACAAGAGACCCAGTACTTC.

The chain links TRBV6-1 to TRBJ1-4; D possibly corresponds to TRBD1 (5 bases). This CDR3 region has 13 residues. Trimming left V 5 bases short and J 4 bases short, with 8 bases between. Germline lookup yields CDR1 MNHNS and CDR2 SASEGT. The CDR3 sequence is CASSRQLNEKLFF. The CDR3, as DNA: TGTGCCAGCAGTCGACAGCTTAATGAAAAACTGTTTTTT.

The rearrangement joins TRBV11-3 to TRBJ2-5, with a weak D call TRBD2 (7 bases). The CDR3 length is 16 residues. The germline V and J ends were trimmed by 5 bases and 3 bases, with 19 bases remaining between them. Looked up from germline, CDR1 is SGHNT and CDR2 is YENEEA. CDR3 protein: CASSQGRDPFKETQYF. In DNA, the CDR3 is TGTGCCAGCAGCCAGGGGAGGGACCCATTTAAAGAGACCCAGTACTTC. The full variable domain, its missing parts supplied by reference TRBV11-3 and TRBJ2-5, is EAGVVQSPRYKIIEKKQPVAFWCNPISGHNTLYWYLQNLGQGPELLIRYENEEAVDDSQLPKDRFSAERLKGVDSTLKIQPAELGDSAVYLCASSQGRDPFKETQYFGPGTRLLVL.

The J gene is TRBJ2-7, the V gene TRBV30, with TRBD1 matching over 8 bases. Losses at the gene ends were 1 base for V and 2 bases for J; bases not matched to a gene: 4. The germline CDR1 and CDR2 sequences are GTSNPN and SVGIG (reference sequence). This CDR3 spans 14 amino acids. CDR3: CAWSATGDTYEQYF. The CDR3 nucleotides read TGTGCCTGGAGTGCGACAGGGGACACCTACGAGCAGTACTTC.

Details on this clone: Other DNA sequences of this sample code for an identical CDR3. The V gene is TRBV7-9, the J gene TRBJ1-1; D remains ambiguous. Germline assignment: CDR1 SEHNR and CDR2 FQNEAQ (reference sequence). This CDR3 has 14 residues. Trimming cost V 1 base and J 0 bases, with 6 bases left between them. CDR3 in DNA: TGTGCCAGCAGCTTAGGCGGTGTGAACACTGAAGCTTTCTTT. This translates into CASSLGGVNTEAFF.

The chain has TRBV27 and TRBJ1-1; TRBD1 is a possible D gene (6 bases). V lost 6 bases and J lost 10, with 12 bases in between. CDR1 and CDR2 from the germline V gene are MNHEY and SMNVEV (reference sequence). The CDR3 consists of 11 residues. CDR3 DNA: TGTGCCAGCAGGCAGACAGGAATAGCTTTCTTT. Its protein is CASRQTGIAFF.

The CDR3 coding sequence is TGCGCCAGCAGATTCGGGCTAGGGGACAGGGCCTACGAGCAGTACTTC. Translating it yields CASRFGLGDRAYEQYF. The chain combines TRBV5-1 with TRBJ2-7, with 9 bases matching TRBD1. The CDR3 is 16 residues long. Germline assignment: CDR1 SGHRS and CDR2 YFSETQ. V was pared by 5 bases and J by 2 bases, with 11 bases of the junction left unmatched.

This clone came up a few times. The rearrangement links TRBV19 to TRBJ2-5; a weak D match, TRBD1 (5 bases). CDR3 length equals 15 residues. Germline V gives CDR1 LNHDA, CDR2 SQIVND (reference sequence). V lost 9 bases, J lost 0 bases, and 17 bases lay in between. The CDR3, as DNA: TGTGCCAGCACCCGACAGTCCGATAACCAAGAGACCCAGTACTTC. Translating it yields CASTRQSDNQETQYF. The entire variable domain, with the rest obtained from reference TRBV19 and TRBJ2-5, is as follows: DGGITQSPKYLFRKEGQNVTLSCEQNLNHDAMYWYRQDPGQGLRLIYYSQIVNDFQKGDIAEGYSVSREKKESFPLTVTSAQKNPTAFYLCASTRQSDNQETQYFGPGTRLLVL.

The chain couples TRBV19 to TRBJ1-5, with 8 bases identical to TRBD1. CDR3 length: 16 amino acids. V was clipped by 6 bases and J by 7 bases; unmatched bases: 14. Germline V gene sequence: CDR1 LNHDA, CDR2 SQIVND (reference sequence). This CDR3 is CASSRPDRVPEQPQHF. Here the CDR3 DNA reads TGTGCCAGTAGCCGGCCGGACAGGGTGCCAGAACAGCCCCAGCATTTT.

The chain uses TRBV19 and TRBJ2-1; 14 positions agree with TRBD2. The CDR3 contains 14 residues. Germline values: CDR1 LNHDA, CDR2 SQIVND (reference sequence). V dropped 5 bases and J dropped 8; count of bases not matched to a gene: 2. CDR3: CASSGTSGSDEQFF. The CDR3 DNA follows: TGTGCCAGTAGTGGGACTAGCGGGAGCGATGAGCAGTTCTTC.

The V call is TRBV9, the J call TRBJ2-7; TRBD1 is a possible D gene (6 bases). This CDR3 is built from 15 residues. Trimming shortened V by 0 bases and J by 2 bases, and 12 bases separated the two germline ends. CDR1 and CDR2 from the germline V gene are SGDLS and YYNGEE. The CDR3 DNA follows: TGTGCCAGCAGCGTAGATCTAGGACAGACCTACGAGCAGTACTTC. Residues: CASSVDLGQTYEQYF.

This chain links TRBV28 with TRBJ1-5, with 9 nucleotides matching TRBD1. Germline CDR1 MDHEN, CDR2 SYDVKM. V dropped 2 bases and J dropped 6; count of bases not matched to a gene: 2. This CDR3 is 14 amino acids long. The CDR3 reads CASSLGTGSQPQHF. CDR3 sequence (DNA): TGTGCCAGCAGTTTAGGGACAGGGAGTCAGCCCCAGCATTTT. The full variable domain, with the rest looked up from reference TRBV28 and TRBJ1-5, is DVKVTQSSRYLVKRTGEKVFLECVQDMDHENMFWYRQDPGLGLRLIYFSYDVKMKEKGDIPEGYSVSREKKERFSLILESASTNQTSMYLCASSLGTGSQPQHFGDGTRLSIL.

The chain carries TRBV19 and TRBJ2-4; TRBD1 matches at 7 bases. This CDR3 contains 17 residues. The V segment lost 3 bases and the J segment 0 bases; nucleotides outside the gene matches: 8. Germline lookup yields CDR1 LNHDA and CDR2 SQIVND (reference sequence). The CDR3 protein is CASSIRTGVLAKNIQYF. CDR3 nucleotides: TGTGCCAGTAGTATTCGGACAGGAGTATTAGCCAAAAACATTCAGTACTTC.

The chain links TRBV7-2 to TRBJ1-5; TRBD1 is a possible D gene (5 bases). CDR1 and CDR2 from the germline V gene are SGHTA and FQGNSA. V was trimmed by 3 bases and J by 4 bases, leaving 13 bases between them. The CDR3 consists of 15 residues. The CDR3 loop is CASSFVGGANQPQHF. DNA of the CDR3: TGTGCCAGCAGCTTTGTGGGGGGTGCGAATCAGCCCCAGCATTTT.

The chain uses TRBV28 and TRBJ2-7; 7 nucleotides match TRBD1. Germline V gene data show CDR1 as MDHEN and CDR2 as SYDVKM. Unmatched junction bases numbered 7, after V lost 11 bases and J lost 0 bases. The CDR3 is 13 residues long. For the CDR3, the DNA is TGTGCCCACCGGGGACAGCCCTCCTACGAGCAGTACTTC. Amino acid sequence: CAHRGQPSYEQYF.

The CDR3 here is CASSYDRGLSGNTIYF. The CDR3 nucleotides are TGTGCCAGCAGCTACGACAGGGGGTTGTCTGGAAACACCATATATTTT. The chain links TRBV13 to TRBJ1-3; 9 positions agree with TRBD1. This CDR3 is 16 amino acids long. V trimming: 4 bases; J trimming: 1 base; junction bases outside the gene matches: 5. From germline, CDR1 is PRHDT and CDR2 FYEKMQ (reference sequence). Complete variable domain (other parts from reference TRBV13 and TRBJ1-3): AAGVIQSPRHLIKEKRETATLKCYPIPRHDTVYWYQQGPGQDPQFLISFYEKMQSDKGSIPDRFSAQQFSDYHSELNMSSLELGDSALYFCASSYDRGLSGNTIYFGEGSWLTVV.

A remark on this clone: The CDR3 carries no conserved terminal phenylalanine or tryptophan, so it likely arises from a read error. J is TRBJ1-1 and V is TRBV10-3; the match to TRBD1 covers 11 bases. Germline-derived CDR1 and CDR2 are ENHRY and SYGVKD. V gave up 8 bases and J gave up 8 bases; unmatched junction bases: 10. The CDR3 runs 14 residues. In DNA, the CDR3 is TGTGCCATCGGGGGGACAGGGGGAAGCCTGGAAGCTTTCGTT. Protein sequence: CAIGGTGGSLEAFV.

CDR3 bases: TGCAGCGCCCCCGGGACTACCATGTCCGATGAGCAGTTCTTC. Its translation is CSAPGTTMSDEQFF. V usage is TRBV29-1 and J usage is TRBJ2-1, with 7 positions matching TRBD2. V shed 7 bases and J 8 bases; nucleotides not matched to a gene: 14. This CDR3 comprises 14 residues. Germline CDR1 and CDR2: SQVTM and ANQGSEA.

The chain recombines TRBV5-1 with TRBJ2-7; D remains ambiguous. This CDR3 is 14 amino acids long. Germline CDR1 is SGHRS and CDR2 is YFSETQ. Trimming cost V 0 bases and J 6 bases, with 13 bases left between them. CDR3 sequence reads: CASSLDDLHGEQYF. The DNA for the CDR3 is TGCGCCAGCAGCTTGGACGATTTACATGGCGAGCAGTACTTC.

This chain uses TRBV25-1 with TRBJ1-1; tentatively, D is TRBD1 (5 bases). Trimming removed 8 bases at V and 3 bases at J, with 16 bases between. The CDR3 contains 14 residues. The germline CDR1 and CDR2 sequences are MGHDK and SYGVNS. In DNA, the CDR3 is TGTGCCAGCCGATACTCTGGGGGGGACACTGAAGCTTTCTTT. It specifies CASRYSGGDTEAFF.

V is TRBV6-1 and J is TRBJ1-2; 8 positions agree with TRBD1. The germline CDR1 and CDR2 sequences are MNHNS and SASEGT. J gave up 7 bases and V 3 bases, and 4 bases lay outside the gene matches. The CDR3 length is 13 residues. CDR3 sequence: CASSEDRVGGYTF. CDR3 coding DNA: TGTGCCAGCAGTGAGGACAGGGTGGGTGGCTACACCTTC.

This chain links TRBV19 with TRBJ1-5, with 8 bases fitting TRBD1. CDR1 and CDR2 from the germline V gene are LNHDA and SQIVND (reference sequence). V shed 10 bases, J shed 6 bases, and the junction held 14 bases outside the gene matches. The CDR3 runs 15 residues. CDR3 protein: CATSRTGWVGQPQHF. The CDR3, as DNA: TGTGCCACTTCAAGGACAGGGTGGGTTGGTCAGCCCCAGCATTTT.

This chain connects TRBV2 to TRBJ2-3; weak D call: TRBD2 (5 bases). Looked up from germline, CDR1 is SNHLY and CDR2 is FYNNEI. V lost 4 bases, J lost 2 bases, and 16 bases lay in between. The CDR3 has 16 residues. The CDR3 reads CASSVLVWYYTDTQYF. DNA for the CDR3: TGTGCCAGCAGTGTACTAGTATGGTACTACACAGATACGCAGTATTTT. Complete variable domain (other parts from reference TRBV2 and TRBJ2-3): EPEVTQTPSHQVTQMGQEVILRCVPISNHLYFYWYRQILGQKVEFLVSFYNNEISEKSEIFDDQFSVERPDGSNFTLKIRSTKLEDSAMYFCASSVLVWYYTDTQYFGPGTRLTVL.